This T cell receptor beta chain was retrieved from a study of human T cells and chemical hapten exposure. The overall study: There were per-sample TCR yield variations, arising mainly from small pooled library volume differences. Notes on the study in general: High-frequency TCRs, those above 1 in 1000, stayed the same after DPC sensitization.

In the library, unique molecular identifiers were attached to individual cDNA molecules. Original processing notes: 95,638 TCRs per sample was the median, with a range of roughly 20,000 to 700,000. TCRdb independently ran MiXCR on the RACE reads; one entry per CDR3 protein. The V and J calls and clone size are TCRdb's, not the authors'. Of about 47,000 distinct CDR3 sequences in the sample, 4% to 4.5% were seen once. The V gene lost 7 bases and the J gene lost 4 bases, with 22 bases spanning the gap. The CDR3 covers 16 residues. Germline V gives CDR1 MNHEY, CDR2 SVGAGI. Documented time point: healthy volunteer bleed at 2 weeks. RNA extraction used unfractionated whole blood as the source of total RNA. This clonotype occurred many times. Its specificity is unknown.

The gene calls are TRBV6-5 and TRBJ1-2; D is uncertain. Material for sequencing was whole blood. The TCR comes from a human donor in good health. Some clones in this sample may be carry-over from other donors' samples. The CDR3 region is CASTRRATSSIYGYTF. The CDR3 DNA is TGTGCCAGCACCCGGCGGGCCACCTCGTCGATCTATGGCTACACCTTC.